This T cell receptor beta chain was profiled in a study of T-cell memory formation after mild COVID-19. Across the whole study: Clustering of TCRs was largely donor specific.

CDR3 length: 16 residues. Germline CDR1 is LGHNA and CDR2 is YSLEER. V was trimmed by 1 base and J by 1 base, leaving 13 bases between them. Using its own MiXCR run on the 5' RACE reads, TCRdb lists one record per CDR3 protein. The repertoire holds about 350,000 distinct CDR3 sequences, with roughly 13% as singletons. General observations from the study: Day 15 to 85 contractors were CD4/CD8 balanced; later expanders leaned CD4+. The second-wave clones peaking on day 37 were not confirmed as SARS-CoV-2-specific. Some clones that responded were present in memory (sampled pre-infection), which suggests cross-reactive memory joined.

Ten or more counts support this clonotype. As yet, its antigen is unknown. The chain has TRBV4-3 and TRBJ2-5, with D uncertain. The sequenced sample consisted of PBMCs or a T cell subset sorted from them (not recorded which). The sequence came from a man between 18 and 29 years old who had mild COVID-19 (a few samples of this study predate the infection). Cell type and time point are not known. The CDR3 sequence is CASSQGDKAAQETQYF. The CDR3 nucleotides read TGCGCCAGCAGCCAAGGCGATAAGGCGGCCCAAGAGACCCAGTACTTC.